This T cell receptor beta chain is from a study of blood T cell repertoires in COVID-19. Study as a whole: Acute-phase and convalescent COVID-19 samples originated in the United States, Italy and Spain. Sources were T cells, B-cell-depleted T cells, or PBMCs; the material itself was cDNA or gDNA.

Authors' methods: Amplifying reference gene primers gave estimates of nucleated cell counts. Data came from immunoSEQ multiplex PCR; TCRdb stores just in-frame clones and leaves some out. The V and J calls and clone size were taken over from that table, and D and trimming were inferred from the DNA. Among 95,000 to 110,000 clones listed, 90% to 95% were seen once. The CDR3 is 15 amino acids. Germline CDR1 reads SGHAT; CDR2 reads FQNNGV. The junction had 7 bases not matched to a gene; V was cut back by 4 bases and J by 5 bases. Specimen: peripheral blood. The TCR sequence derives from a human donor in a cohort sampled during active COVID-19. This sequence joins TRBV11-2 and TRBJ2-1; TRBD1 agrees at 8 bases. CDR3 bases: TGTGCCAGCAGCTATAAGACAGGGGCGAACAATGAGCAGTTCTTC. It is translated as CASSYKTGANNEQFF.